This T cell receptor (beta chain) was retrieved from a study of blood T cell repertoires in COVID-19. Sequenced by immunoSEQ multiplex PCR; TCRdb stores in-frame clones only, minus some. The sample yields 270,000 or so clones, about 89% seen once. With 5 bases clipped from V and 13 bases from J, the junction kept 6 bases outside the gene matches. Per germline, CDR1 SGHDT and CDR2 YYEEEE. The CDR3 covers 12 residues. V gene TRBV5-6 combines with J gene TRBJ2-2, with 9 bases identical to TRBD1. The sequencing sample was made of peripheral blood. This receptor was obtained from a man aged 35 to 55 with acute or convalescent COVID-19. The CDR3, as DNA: TGTGCCAGCAGGGCTACAGGGGGCAGGCTGTTTTTT. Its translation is CASRATGGRLFF. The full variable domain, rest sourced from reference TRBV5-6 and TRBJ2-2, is DAGVTQSPTHLIKTRGQQVTLRCSPKSGHDTVSWYQQALGQGPQFIFQYYEEEERQRGNFPDRFSGHQFPNYSSELNVNALLLGDSALYLCASRATGGRLFFGEGSRLTVL.